Reported below is one T cell receptor (beta chain). Its antigen is as yet unknown. The assay was immunoSEQ multiplex PCR, and TCRdb's table has in-frame clones only and misses some. Here the sample spans under 30,000 clones, 75% to 85% being singletons. The entry originates in a study of OX40 agonist ivuxolimab in advanced cancers. Background on the study: Patients with prior anti-PD-1, anti-PD-L1 or anti-CTLA-4 therapy were eligible; 40% had some. Broader study findings: Among T cells, CD8+ cells averaged more expanded clones than CD4+ cells. Those patients achieving a partial response at 0.1-3.0 mg/kg showed among the lowest clonal expansion.

The CDR3 consists of 16 residues. The V segment lost 7 bases and the J segment 3 bases; nucleotides outside the gene matches: 9. Per germline, CDR1 MGHDK and CDR2 SYGVNS. Blood was sampled at baseline, cycle 4 day 1, and cycle 7 day 1. V and J are TRBV25-1 and TRBJ2-3; 11 bases agree with TRBD2. This clonotype was sampled from an adult with an advanced solid tumor such as melanoma, head and neck, liver or kidney cancer. Sequencing used CD4+ or CD8+ T cells sorted from blood, obtained in a trial of the OX40 agonist ivuxolimab. CDR3 sequence: CASTERLAGTTDTQYF. The CDR3 DNA follows: TGTGCCAGCACCGAAAGACTAGCGGGGACAACAGATACGCAGTATTTT.